A selection of T cell receptor beta chains follows, all from one sample in a study of T cells in Graves' hyperthyroidism and ophthalmopathy. TCRdb processed the multiplex PCR reads anew with MiXCR; each CDR3 protein has one entry. Found here are 360,000 or so distinct CDR3 sequences, about 15% of them singletons; the top ten hold roughly a fifth. The source material was blood. These receptors were collected from a woman in her sixties with Graves' ophthalmopathy. Each CDR3 is given without its conserved first and last residue. The order of the fields is V gene, J gene, CDR3 protein.

V: TRBV5-6
J: TRBJ2-3
CDR3: ASSWEPPDTQY

V: TRBV28
J: TRBJ2-7
CDR3: ASRSSGAYEQY

V: TRBV24-1
J: TRBJ2-3
CDR3: ATSEEGGGSRTDTQY

V: TRBV6-1
J: TRBJ2-2
CDR3: ASSNSYTGELF

V: TRBV28
J: TRBJ2-7
CDR3: ASSFLGQEIYEQY

V: TRBV20-1
J: TRBJ2-5
CDR3: SAEKGGETQY

V: TRBV13
J: TRBJ2-3
CDR3: ASSPRASGNTDTQY

V: TRBV5-1
J: TRBJ1-1
CDR3: ASSLAGGVTEAF

V: TRBV7-8
J: TRBJ2-7
CDR3: ASSSVFAEGGVSYEQY

V: TRBV27
J: TRBJ2-3
CDR3: ASSTTSGPSTDTQY

V: TRBV24-1
J: TRBJ2-5
CDR3: ATKGGTETQY

V: TRBV30
J: TRBJ2-5
CDR3: AWSVPPVETQY

V: TRBV11-2
J: TRBJ2-2
CDR3: ASSLDGKMNTGELF

V: TRBV11-2
J: TRBJ2-5
CDR3: ASSPFGSGETQY

V: TRBV6-5
J: TRBJ1-4
CDR3: ASSYSMGGVEKLF

V: TRBV29-1
J: TRBJ2-3
CDR3: SVSGQGSGDTQY

V: TRBV12-3/TRBV12-4
J: TRBJ2-1
CDR3: ASSRSDRERRSEQF

V: TRBV3-1
J: TRBJ2-1
CDR3: ASSPWLAGTVDEQF

V: TRBV12-3/TRBV12-4
J: TRBJ2-1
CDR3: ASSFTQREGDEQF

V: TRBV5-1
J: TRBJ2-5
CDR3: ASSSGQGLETQY

V: TRBV28
J: TRBJ2-1
CDR3: ASSSSGRAFLF

V: TRBV3-1
J: TRBJ2-7
CDR3: ASSQDHSSYEQY

V: TRBV12-3/TRBV12-4
J: TRBJ2-7
CDR3: ASSPLIRQGGIYEQY

V: TRBV10-1
J: TRBJ2-5
CDR3: ASSESAGGGQETQY

V: TRBV2
J: TRBJ2-7
CDR3: ASTAGGSDEQY

V: TRBV7-9
J: TRBJ1-6
CDR3: ASSLALWQGDDYNSPLH

V: TRBV30
J: TRBJ1-2
CDR3: AWSEPGTGHYGYT

V: TRBV6-2/TRBV6-3
J: TRBJ2-1
CDR3: ASSYSTRGALNGQF

V: TRBV18
J: TRBJ2-3
CDR3: ASSLDGTASTDTQY

V: TRBV20-1
J: TRBJ2-5
CDR3: SARGGLARETQY

V: TRBV7-2
J: TRBJ2-7
CDR3: AGSVTGVYEQY

V: TRBV24-1
J: TRBJ2-2
CDR3: ATSDTSGPNTGELF

V: TRBV5-1
J: TRBJ2-5
CDR3: ASSLDGDRGETQY

V: TRBV24-1
J: TRBJ2-1
CDR3: ATSGPSTSYNEQF

V: TRBV6-1
J: TRBJ2-2
CDR3: ASRSGADYTGELF

V: TRBV6-1
J: TRBJ1-2
CDR3: ASRETVLDGYT

V: TRBV28
J: TRBJ1-5
CDR3: ASSGREDQPQH

V: TRBV7-9
J: TRBJ2-6
CDR3: ASSLVAGTGANVLT

V: TRBV24-1
J: TRBJ2-7
CDR3: ATGARGSYEQY

V: TRBV27
J: TRBJ2-7
CDR3: ASSDGQTLSEQY

V: TRBV20-1
J: TRBJ2-7
CDR3: SARDRSRGWAEQY

V: TRBV20-1
J: TRBJ1-5
CDR3: SARPPGAGNQPQH

V: TRBV20-1
J: TRBJ1-1
CDR3: SASGGQGEAF

V: TRBV30
J: TRBJ2-1
CDR3: ARGGTSHNEQF

V: TRBV2
J: TRBJ2-1
CDR3: ASGDTAWQF